One and the same sample provided the 30 T cell receptor beta chains below, sequenced in a study of cytomegalovirus exposure and HLA in healthy donors. Profiling relied on immunoSEQ multiplex PCR, and the TCRdb table lists in-frame clones only, not all of them. Found here are 150,000 or so clones, approximately 89% of them singletons; the top ten hold approximately 9.2%. Input material: PBMCs. The receptors derive from a woman younger than 35 in good health and CMV-seropositive.

This clone was detected once. V is TRBV11-2 and J is TRBJ2-3, with 9 bases identical to TRBD1. The CDR3 is 15 residues long. Losses at the gene ends were 5 bases for V and 3 bases for J; bases not matched to a gene: 6. CDR1 and CDR2 (germline): SGHAT, FQNNGV. The CDR3 DNA sequence: TGTGCCAGCAGCCTTCGTGGGACAGGGACAGATACGCAGTATTTT. Amino acid sequence: CASSLRGTGTDTQYF.

This clone was observed a single time. The CDR3 here is CASSEDRYREQYF. The CDR3 region has the DNA TGTGCCAGCAGTGAGGACAGATACCGCGAGCAGTACTTC. V and J are TRBV2 and TRBJ2-7; D possibly corresponds to TRBD1 (6 bases). The V gene lost 3 bases and the J gene lost 6 bases, with 12 bases spanning the gap. CDR3 length: 13 residues. Germline assignment: CDR1 SNHLY and CDR2 FYNNEI.

This sequence joins TRBV2 and TRBJ2-3; 8 bases are shared with TRBD1. The J segment lost 3 bases and the V segment lost 8 bases, leaving 10 bases of the junction unmatched. Germline assignment: CDR1 SNHLY and CDR2 FYNNEI. This CDR3 has 15 residues. The CDR3, as DNA: TGTGCCAGCCTAATCCAGGGGGCTAGGACAGATACGCAGTATTTT. It is translated as CASLIQGARTDTQYF.

A single count supports this clone. This chain joins TRBV7-6 and TRBJ2-7, with 8 positions matching TRBD2. The length of the CDR3 is 14 residues. CDR1 is SGHVS, CDR2 FNYEAQ, per germline. V trimming: 3 bases; J trimming: 3 bases; junction bases outside the gene matches: 4. The CDR3 loop is CASSFGGAGYEQYF. In DNA form, the CDR3 reads TGTGCCAGCAGCTTCGGGGGGGCGGGCTACGAGCAGTACTTC.

This chain uses TRBV28 with TRBJ1-1; TRBD1 matches at 10 bases. Looked up from germline, CDR1 is MDHEN and CDR2 is SYDVKM. The V and J ends lost 5 bases and 3 bases, in that order; junction bases with no gene match: 3. The CDR3 spans 14 residues. Here the CDR3 reads CASSGDRGYTEAFF. In DNA, the CDR3 is TGTGCCAGCAGTGGGGACAGGGGCTACACTGAAGCTTTCTTT.

The genes are TRBV25-1 and TRBJ2-6; D remains ambiguous. V was trimmed by 2 bases and J by 0 bases, leaving 8 bases between them. This CDR3 has 16 residues. Per germline, CDR1 MGHDK and CDR2 SYGVNS. CDR3 DNA sequence: TGTGCCAGCAGTGAACTTCTGAGCTCTGGGGCCAACGTCCTGACTTTC. This sequence encodes CASSELLSSGANVLTF.

The chain employs TRBV6-5 and TRBJ1-6; unclear D gene. Trimming cost V 8 bases and J 0 bases, with 11 bases left between them. CDR1 is MNHEY and CDR2 is SVGAGI in the germline V gene. This CDR3 is built from 15 residues. This chain's CDR3 is CASRDEASYNSPLHF. The CDR3 DNA reads TGTGCCAGCCGAGATGAGGCCTCCTATAATTCACCCCTCCACTTT.

The chain recombines TRBV2 with TRBJ2-7; TRBD1 matches at 8 bases. CDR1 SNHLY and CDR2 FYNNEI come from the germline V gene. This CDR3 contains 14 residues. J was trimmed by 5 bases and V by 7 bases; bases with no gene match: 10. CDR3 DNA: TGTGCCAGCATGATCGGGACAGGCAGGAACGAGCAGTACTTC. Translated, it gives CASMIGTGRNEQYF. The whole variable domain, filled in from reference TRBV2 and TRBJ2-7, reads EPEVTQTPSHQVTQMGQEVILRCVPISNHLYFYWYRQILGQKVEFLVSFYNNEISEKSEIFDDQFSVERPDGSNFTLKIRSTKLEDSAMYFCASMIGTGRNEQYFGPGTRLTVT.

The chain recombines TRBV18 with TRBJ1-2; TRBD1 agrees at 12 bases. Trimming took 4 bases from V and 7 from J; bases not matched to a gene: 4. The germline V gene has CDR1 KGHSH and CDR2 LQKENI. CDR3 length: 14 amino acids. The DNA of the CDR3 is TGTGCCAGCTCACGGGACAGGGGGCTAAGTGGCTACACCTTC. Residues: CASSRDRGLSGYTF.

The chain employs TRBV27 and TRBJ2-1; no clear D. The length of the CDR3 is 13 residues. With 0 bases removed from V and 12 bases from J, the gap between germline ends came to 12 bases. Per the germline V gene, CDR1 is MNHEY and CDR2 is SMNVEV (reference sequence). CDR3 coding DNA: TGTGCCAGCAGTTTATCGTCCGCGGAAGGGCAGTTCTTC. Protein product: CASSLSSAEGQFF.

The chain employs TRBV7-2 and TRBJ2-3; 10 bases align to TRBD2. In germline, CDR1 is SGHTA, CDR2 FQGNSA. This CDR3 has 17 residues. The junction had 19 bases not matched to a gene; V was cut back by 5 bases and J by 11 bases. CDR3 nucleotides: TGTGCCAGCAGCCCGGCGGGAGCGGGGGGGCGCTCGGCAGGGCAGTATTTT. This encodes CASSPAGAGGRSAGQYF.

The chain is built from TRBV4-3 and TRBJ2-7; possible D gene TRBD2, 6 bases. With 1 base removed from V and 2 bases from J, the gap between germline ends came to 12 bases. The CDR3 totals 15 residues. Germline-derived CDR1 and CDR2 are LGHNA and YSLEER. The chain's CDR3 is CASSQARGTAYEQYF. The CDR3 DNA is TGCGCCAGCAGCCAAGCACGGGGGACTGCCTACGAGCAGTACTTC.

The rearrangement uses TRBV11-1 and TRBJ2-5; 9 positions match TRBD1. The CDR3 covers 19 residues. Germline V gene lookup returns CDR1 SGHAT and CDR2 FQDESV (reference sequence). V was pared by 4 bases and J by 0 bases, with 15 bases of the junction left unmatched. CDR3 sequence reads: CASSSWAGQGSAYQETQYF. CDR3 in DNA: TGTGCCAGCAGCTCATGGGCAGGACAGGGGAGTGCGTACCAAGAGACCCAGTACTTC.

The rearrangement uses TRBV29-1 and TRBJ2-3; the match to TRBD1 covers 8 bases. This CDR3 is built from 15 residues. CDR1 is SQVTM, CDR2 ANQGSEA, per germline. V shed 7 bases and J 3 bases; nucleotides not matched to a gene: 12. The DNA of the CDR3 is TGCAGCGGGAAGAATGGACAGGGACCGACAGATACGCAGTATTTT. Encoded protein: CSGKNGQGPTDTQYF.

The rearrangement uses TRBV19 and TRBJ1-1; 8 bases are a match to TRBD1. The V gene end was trimmed by 11 bases and the J gene end by 2 bases; junction bases not matched to a gene: 7. This CDR3 is 13 amino acids long. The germline CDR1 and CDR2 sequences are LNHDA and SQIVND (reference sequence). The CDR3 spells CAGRQGLNTEAFF. The CDR3 DNA reads as TGTGCCGGACGACAGGGGCTCAACACTGAAGCTTTCTTT.

The chain couples TRBV6-5 to TRBJ2-5, with 7 positions matching TRBD1. The CDR3 has 14 residues. The ends lost 4 bases at V and 5 bases at J; junction bases unmatched: 7. CDR1 is MNHEY and CDR2 is SVGAGI in the germline V gene. In DNA form, the CDR3 reads TGTGCCAGCAGTTCACTACAGGGGCCGGAGACCCAGTACTTC. Its translation: CASSSLQGPETQYF.

V is TRBV7-3 and J is TRBJ2-2; possible D gene TRBD2, 6 bases. CDR1 is SGHTA, CDR2 FQGTGA, per germline. This CDR3 has 16 residues. The germline V and J ends were trimmed by 1 base and 2 bases, with 11 bases remaining between them. The CDR3 spells CASSLMASANTGELFF. In DNA, the CDR3 is TGTGCCAGCAGCTTAATGGCTAGCGCAAACACCGGGGAGCTGTTTTTT.

The CDR3 bases are TGTGCCAGCAGTGAGGCCTGGGGCCCCCTAGCGAACACCGGGGAGCTGTTTTTT. Amino acid sequence: CASSEAWGPLANTGELFF. The rearrangement joins TRBV6-1 to TRBJ2-2; TRBD1 is a possible D gene (5 bases). Germline CDR1 is MNHNS and CDR2 is SASEGT. Trimming removed 3 bases at V and 0 bases at J, with 17 bases between. This CDR3 comprises 18 residues.

The chain combines TRBV15 with TRBJ1-4; the D gene is possibly TRBD1 (5 bases). V was trimmed by 0 bases and J by 5 bases, leaving 13 bases between them. Germline loops: CDR1 LNHNV, CDR2 YYDKDF (reference sequence). The CDR3 has 16 amino acids. The CDR3 region is CATSRDSGRGNEKLFF. Written as DNA, the CDR3 is TGTGCCACCAGCAGAGATTCCGGCCGGGGGAATGAAAAACTGTTTTTT.

The rearrangement uses TRBV6-1 and TRBJ1-2; D unresolved. The V end lost 1 base, the J end lost 4 bases, and 13 bases lay between the germline ends. The CDR3 extends over 15 amino acids. CDR1 and CDR2 (germline): MNHNS, SASEGT. Here the CDR3 reads CASSEELPLRYGYTF. CDR3 DNA: TGTGCCAGCAGTGAAGAACTACCGCTCCGCTATGGCTACACCTTC.

This clone showed up just a few times. The gene calls are TRBV28 and TRBJ1-3; D is unresolved. Germline CDR1 and CDR2: MDHEN and SYDVKM. The CDR3 has 15 amino acids. The ends were cut back, 2 bases at V and 0 bases at J, with 8 bases in the middle. CDR3 in amino acids: CASSLGQSSGNTIYF. CDR3 sequence (DNA): TGTGCCAGCAGTTTAGGGCAGAGCTCTGGAAACACCATATATTTT.

This chain joins TRBV27 and TRBJ1-2; the match to TRBD1 covers 7 bases. CDR3 size: 16 residues. CDR1 and CDR2 from the germline V gene are MNHEY and SMNVEV (reference sequence). V lost 1 base to trimming and J lost 2 bases; unmatched junction nucleotides: 7. The CDR3 nucleotides read TGTGCCAGCAGTTTATATACAGGGGTTGGAAACTATGGCTACACCTTC. It specifies CASSLYTGVGNYGYTF.

The gene calls are TRBV5-6 and TRBJ1-1; D is unclear. Germline CDR1 reads SGHDT; CDR2 reads YYEEEE. Trimming removed 2 bases from V and 3 bases from J, with 11 bases in between. There are 14 residues in the CDR3. CDR3 region: CASSFFRDYTEAFF. CDR3 nucleotides: TGTGCCAGCAGCTTCTTTAGAGATTACACTGAAGCTTTCTTT.

V is TRBV18 and J is TRBJ2-3; maybe TRBD1 (6 bases). The CDR3 runs 14 residues. V was cut by 3 bases and J by 4 bases, with 11 bases left in between. Looked up from germline, CDR1 is KGHSH and CDR2 is LQKENI. The CDR3 nucleotides are TGTGCCAGCTCACCTCTGGACAGCCCAGATACGCAGTATTTT. Protein sequence: CASSPLDSPDTQYF.

This clone showed up just once. The chain employs TRBV11-3 and TRBJ1-1; D is possibly TRBD1 (5 bases). Germline V CDR1 and CDR2: SGHNT, YENEEA. V was shortened by 3 bases and J by 4 bases, with 9 bases between the two germline ends. The length of the CDR3 is 13 residues. The CDR3 sequence is CASSFSGGTEAFF. The DNA for the CDR3 is TGTGCCAGCAGCTTTTCGGGGGGCACTGAAGCTTTCTTT.

The rearrangement uses TRBV7-6 and TRBJ1-6; D might be TRBD1 (6 bases). V was shortened by 0 bases and J by 6 bases, with 12 bases between the two germline ends. This CDR3 is built from 16 residues. Germline CDR1 is SGHVS and CDR2 is FNYEAQ. CDR3 loop: CASSLAPGTPNSPLHF. The CDR3 bases are TGTGCCAGCAGCTTAGCCCCCGGGACACCTAATTCACCCCTCCACTTT.

This chain joins TRBV6-5 and TRBJ1-2, with TRBD1 matching 7 bases. The ends lost 5 bases at V and 4 bases at J; junction bases unmatched: 7. In germline, CDR1 is MNHEY, CDR2 SVGAGI. The CDR3 length is 14 residues. The CDR3 bases are TGTGCCAGCAGTACGCAGGGGGGTGCCTATGGCTACACCTTC. Translating it yields CASSTQGGAYGYTF.

This clone was observed a handful of times. The chain uses TRBV11-2 and TRBJ2-1; 7 positions agree with TRBD1. V was clipped by 5 bases and J by 4 bases; unmatched bases: 2. There are 13 residues in the CDR3. CDR1 is SGHAT and CDR2 is FQNNGV in the germline V gene. The CDR3 region is CASSTTGYNEQFF. The CDR3 DNA is TGTGCCAGCAGCACGACAGGGTACAATGAGCAGTTCTTC.

The V call is TRBV6-4, the J call TRBJ2-3, with 9 bases aligning to TRBD1. V shed 4 bases, J shed 1 base, and the junction held 0 bases outside the gene matches. Germline-derived CDR1 and CDR2 are MRHNA and SNTAGT. The CDR3 has 14 residues. CDR3 sequence: CASSGTGGTDTQYF. The CDR3 DNA sequence: TGTGCCAGCAGTGGGACAGGGGGCACAGATACGCAGTATTTT.

The V gene is TRBV4-1, the J gene TRBJ1-5; tentative D call: TRBD1 (6 bases). CDR1 is MGHRA and CDR2 is YSYEKL in the germline V gene. There are 14 residues in the CDR3. The V gene lost 4 bases and the J gene lost 5 bases, with 12 bases spanning the gap. The CDR3 region is CASSPRDNYQPQHF. The CDR3 nucleotides are TGCGCCAGCAGCCCCCGGGACAATTATCAGCCCCAGCATTTT.